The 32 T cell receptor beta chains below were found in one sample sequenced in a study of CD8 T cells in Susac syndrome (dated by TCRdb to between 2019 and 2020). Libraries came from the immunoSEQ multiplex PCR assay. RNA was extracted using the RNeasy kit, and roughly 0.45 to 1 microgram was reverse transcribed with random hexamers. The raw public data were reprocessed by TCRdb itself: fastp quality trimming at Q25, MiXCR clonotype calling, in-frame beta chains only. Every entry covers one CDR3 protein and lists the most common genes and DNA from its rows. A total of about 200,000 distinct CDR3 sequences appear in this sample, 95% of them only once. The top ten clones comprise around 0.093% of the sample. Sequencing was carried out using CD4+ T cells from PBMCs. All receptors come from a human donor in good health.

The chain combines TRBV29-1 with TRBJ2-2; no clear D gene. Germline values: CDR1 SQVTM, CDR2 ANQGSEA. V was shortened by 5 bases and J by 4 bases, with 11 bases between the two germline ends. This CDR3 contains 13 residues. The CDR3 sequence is CSVLPGGTGELFF. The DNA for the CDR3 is TGCAGCGTTCTTCCAGGCGGCACCGGGGAGCTGTTTTTT.

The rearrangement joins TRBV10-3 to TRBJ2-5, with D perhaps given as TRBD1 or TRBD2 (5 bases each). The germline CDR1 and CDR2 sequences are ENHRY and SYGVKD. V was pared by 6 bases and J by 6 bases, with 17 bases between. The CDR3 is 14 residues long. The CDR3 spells CAIRDSRVGQTQYF. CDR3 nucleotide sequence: TGTGCCATCAGGGACTCCAGGGTCGGTCAGACCCAGTACTTC.

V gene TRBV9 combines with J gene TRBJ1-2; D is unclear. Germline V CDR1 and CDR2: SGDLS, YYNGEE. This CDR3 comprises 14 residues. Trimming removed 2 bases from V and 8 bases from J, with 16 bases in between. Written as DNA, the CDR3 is TGTGCCAGCAGCGTGGACCGGGAGCCTTTGGGCTACACCTTC. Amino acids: CASSVDREPLGYTF.

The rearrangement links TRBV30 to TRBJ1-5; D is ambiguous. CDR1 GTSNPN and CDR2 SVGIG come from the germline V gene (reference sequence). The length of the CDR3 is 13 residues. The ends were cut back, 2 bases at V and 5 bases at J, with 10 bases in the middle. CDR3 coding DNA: TGTGCCTGGAGTTTAACAGAGGATCAGCCCCAGCATTTT. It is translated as CAWSLTEDQPQHF.

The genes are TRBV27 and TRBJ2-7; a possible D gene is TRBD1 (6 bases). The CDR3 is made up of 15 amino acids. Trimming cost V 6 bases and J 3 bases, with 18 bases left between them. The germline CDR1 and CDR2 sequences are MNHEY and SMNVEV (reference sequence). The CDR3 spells CASSPGVNSFYEQYV. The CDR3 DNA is TGTGCCAGCAGCCCAGGGGTAAACTCCTTCTACGAGCAGTACGTC.

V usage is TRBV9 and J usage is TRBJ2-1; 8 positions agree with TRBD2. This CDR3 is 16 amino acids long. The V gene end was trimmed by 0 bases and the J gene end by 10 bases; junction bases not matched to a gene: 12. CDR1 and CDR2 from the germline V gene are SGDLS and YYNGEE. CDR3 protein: CASSVGGTRGFSEQFF. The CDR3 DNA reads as TGTGCCAGCAGCGTAGGCGGGACTAGAGGGTTTTCGGAGCAGTTCTTC. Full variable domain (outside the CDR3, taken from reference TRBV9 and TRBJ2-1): DSGVTQTPKHLITATGQRVTLRCSPRSGDLSVYWYQQSLDQGLQFLIQYYNGEERAKGNILERFSAQQFPDLHSELNLSSLELGDSALYFCASSVGGTRGFSEQFFGPGTRLTVL.

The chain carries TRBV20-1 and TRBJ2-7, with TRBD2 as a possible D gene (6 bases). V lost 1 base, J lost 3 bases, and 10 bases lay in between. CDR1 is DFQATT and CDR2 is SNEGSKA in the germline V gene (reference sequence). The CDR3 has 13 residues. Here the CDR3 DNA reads TGCAGTGCTAGAGCGGGGGTGAACTACGAGCAGTACTTC. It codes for CSARAGVNYEQYF.

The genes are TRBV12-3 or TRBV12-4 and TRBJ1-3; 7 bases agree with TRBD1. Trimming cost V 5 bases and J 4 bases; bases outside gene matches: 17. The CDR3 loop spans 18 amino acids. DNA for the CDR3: TGTGCCAGCAGTCGTCGCTCCTTAACACAGGGGTGGGGAAACACCATATATTTT. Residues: CASSRRSLTQGWGNTIYF.

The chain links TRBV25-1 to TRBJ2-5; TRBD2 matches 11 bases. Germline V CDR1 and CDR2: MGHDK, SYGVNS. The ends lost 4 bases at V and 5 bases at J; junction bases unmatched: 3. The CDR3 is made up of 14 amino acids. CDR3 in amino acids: CASSVLAGAETQYF. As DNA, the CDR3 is TGTGCCAGCAGTGTACTAGCGGGGGCCGAGACCCAGTACTTC.

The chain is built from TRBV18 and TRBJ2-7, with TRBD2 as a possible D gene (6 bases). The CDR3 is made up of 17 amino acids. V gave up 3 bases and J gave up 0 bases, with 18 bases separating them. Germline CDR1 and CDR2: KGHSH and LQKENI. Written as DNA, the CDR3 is TGTGCCAGCTCACCTTCCGCGGCAGGAGGGAGCTCCTACGAGCAGTACGTC. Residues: CASSPSAAGGSSYEQYV.

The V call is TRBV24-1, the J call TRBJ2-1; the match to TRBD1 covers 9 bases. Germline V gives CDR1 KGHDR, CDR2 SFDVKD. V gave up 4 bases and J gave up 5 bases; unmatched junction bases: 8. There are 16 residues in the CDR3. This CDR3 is CATSDMTGGVHNEQFF. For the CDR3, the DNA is TGTGCCACCAGTGACATGACAGGGGGGGTCCACAATGAGCAGTTCTTC.

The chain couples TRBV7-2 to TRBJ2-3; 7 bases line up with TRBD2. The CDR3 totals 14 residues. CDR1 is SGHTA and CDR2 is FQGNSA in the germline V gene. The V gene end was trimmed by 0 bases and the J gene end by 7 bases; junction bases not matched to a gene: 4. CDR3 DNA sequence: TGTGCCAGCAGCTTAGCGGGGGAGGGCCATACGCAGTATTTT. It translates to CASSLAGEGHTQYF. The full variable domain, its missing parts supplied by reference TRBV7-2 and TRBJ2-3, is GAGVSQSPSNKVTEKGKDVELRCDPISGHTALYWYRQSLGQGLEFLIYFQGNSAPDKSGLPSDRFSAERTGGSVSTLTIQRTQQEDSAVYLCASSLAGEGHTQYFGPGTRLTVL.

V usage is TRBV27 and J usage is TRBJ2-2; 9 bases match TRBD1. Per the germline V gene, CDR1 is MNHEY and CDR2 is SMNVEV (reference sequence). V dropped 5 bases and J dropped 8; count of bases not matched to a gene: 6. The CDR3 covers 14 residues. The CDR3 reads CASSQQGAWGELFF. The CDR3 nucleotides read TGTGCCAGCAGTCAACAGGGGGCTTGGGGGGAGCTGTTTTTT.

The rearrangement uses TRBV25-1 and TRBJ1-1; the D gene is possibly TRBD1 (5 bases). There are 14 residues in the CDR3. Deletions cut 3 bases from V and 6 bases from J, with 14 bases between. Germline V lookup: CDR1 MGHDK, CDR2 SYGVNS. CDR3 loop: CASSDRRGRAEAFF. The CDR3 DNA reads TGTGCCAGCAGTGACAGGAGGGGCAGGGCTGAAGCTTTCTTT. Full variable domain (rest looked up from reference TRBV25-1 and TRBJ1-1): EADIYQTPRYLVIGTGKKITLECSQTMGHDKMYWYQQDPGMELHLIHYSYGVNSTEKGDLSSESTVSRIRTEHFPLTLESARPSHTSQYLCASSDRRGRAEAFFGQGTRLTVV.

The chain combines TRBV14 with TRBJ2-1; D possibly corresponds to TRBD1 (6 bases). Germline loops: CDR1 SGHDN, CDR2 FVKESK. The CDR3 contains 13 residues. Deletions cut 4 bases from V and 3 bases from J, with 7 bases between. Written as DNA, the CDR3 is TGTGCCAGCAGCCGGACAGTCTACAATGAGCAGTTCTTC. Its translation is CASSRTVYNEQFF.

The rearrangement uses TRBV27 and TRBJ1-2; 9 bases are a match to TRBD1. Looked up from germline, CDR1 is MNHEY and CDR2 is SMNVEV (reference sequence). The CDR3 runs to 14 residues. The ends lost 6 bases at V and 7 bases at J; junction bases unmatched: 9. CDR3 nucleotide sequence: TGTGCCAGCAGGCCCGCAGACAGGGGGGGTGGCTACACCTTC. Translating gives CASRPADRGGGYTF.

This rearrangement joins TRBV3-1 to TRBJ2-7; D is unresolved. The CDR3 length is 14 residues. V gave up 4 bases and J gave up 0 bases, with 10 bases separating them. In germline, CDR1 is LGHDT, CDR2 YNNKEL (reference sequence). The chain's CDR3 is CASSPYPSSYEQYV. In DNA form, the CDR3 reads TGTGCCAGCAGCCCCTACCCTTCCTCCTACGAGCAGTACGTC.

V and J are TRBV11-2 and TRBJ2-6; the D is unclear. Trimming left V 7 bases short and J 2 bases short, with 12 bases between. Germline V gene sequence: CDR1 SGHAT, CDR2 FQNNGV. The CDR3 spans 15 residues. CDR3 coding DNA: TGTGCCAGCACCCCTAGGCTTCCTGGGGCCAACGTCCTGACTTTC. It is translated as CASTPRLPGANVLTF.

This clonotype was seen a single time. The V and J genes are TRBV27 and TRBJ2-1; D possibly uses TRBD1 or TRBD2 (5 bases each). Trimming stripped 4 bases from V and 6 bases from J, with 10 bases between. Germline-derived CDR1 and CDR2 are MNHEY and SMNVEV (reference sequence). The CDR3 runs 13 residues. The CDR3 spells CASSSGQFNEQFF. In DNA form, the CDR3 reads TGTGCCAGCAGTTCGGGGCAGTTCAATGAGCAGTTCTTC.

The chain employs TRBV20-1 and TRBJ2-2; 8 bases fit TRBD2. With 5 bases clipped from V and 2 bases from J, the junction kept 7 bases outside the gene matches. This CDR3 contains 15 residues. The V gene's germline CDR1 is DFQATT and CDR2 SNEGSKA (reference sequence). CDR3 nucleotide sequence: TGCAGTGCTTCAACTAGCGGTCCCAACACCGGGGAGCTGTTTTTT. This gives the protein CSASTSGPNTGELFF.

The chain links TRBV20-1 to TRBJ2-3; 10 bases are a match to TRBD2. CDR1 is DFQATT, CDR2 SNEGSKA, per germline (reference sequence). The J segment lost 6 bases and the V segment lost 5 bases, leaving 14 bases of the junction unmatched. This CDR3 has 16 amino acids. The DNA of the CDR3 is TGCAGTGCTTTTGCATCCGAGCGGGGGGGCCTGGATACGCAGTATTTT. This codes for CSAFASERGGLDTQYF.

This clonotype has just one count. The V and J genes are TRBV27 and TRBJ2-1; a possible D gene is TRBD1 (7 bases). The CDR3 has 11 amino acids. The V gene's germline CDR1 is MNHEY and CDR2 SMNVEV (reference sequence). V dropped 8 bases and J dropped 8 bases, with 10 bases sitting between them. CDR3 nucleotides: TGTGCCAGCTCCAGGGGGGATGAGCAGTTCTTC. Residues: CASSRGDEQFF.

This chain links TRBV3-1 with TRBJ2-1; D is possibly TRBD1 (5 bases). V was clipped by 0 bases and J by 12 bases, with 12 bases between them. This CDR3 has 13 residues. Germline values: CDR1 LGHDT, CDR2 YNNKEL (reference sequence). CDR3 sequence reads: CASSQEGQSRQFF. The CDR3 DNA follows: TGTGCCAGCAGCCAAGAGGGGCAGAGCAGGCAGTTCTTC.

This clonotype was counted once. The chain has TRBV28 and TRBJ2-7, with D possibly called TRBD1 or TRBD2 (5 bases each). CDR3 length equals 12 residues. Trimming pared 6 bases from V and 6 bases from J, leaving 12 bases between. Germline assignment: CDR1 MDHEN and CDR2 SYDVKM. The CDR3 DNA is TGTGCCAGCAGCGTCGGGGCGAGCGAGCAGTACGTC. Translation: CASSVGASEQYV.

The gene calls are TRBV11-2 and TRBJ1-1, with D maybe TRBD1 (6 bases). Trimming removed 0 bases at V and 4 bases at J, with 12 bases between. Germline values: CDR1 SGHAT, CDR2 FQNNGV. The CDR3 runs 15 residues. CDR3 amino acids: CASSLEGGLSTEAFF. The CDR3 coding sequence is TGTGCCAGCAGCTTAGAAGGGGGGTTAAGCACTGAAGCTTTCTTT.

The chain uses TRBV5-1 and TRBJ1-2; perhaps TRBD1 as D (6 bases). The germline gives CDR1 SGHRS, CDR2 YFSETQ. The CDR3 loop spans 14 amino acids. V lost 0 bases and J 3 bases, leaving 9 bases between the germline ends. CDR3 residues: CASSLDRADYGYTF. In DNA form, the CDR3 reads TGCGCCAGCAGCTTGGACAGGGCGGACTATGGCTACACCTTC.

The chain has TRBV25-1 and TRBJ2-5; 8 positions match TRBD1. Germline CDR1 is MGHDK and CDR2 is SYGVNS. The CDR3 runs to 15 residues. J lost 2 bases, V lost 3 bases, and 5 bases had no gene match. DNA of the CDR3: TGTGCCAGCAGTGAGACTCGGACAGGGCAAGAGACCCAGTACTTC. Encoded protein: CASSETRTGQETQYF.

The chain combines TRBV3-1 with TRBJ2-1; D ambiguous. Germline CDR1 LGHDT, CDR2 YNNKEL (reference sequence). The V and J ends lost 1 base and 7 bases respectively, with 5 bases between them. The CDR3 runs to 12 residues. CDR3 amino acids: CASSQARNEQFF. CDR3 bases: TGTGCCAGCAGCCAAGCTAGAAATGAGCAGTTCTTC.

CDR3: CASSPGGITDTQYF. Written as DNA, the CDR3 is TGTGCCAGCAGCCCCGGAGGGATCACAGATACGCAGTATTTT. The chain employs TRBV9 and TRBJ2-3, with D perhaps TRBD2 (6 bases). Germline V gene data show CDR1 as SGDLS and CDR2 as YYNGEE. The CDR3 runs to 14 residues. V was pared by 4 bases and J by 2 bases, with 11 bases between. Variable domain in full (rest from reference TRBV9 and TRBJ2-3): DSGVTQTPKHLITATGQRVTLRCSPRSGDLSVYWYQQSLDQGLQFLIQYYNGEERAKGNILERFSAQQFPDLHSELNLSSLELGDSALYFCASSPGGITDTQYFGPGTRLTVL.

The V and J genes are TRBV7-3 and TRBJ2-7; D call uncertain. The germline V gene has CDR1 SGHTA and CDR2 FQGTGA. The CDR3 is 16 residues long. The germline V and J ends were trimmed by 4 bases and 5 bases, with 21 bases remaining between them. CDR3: CASSSGEVPHANEQYV. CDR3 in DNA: TGTGCCAGCAGCTCCGGAGAGGTACCCCACGCCAACGAGCAGTACGTC.

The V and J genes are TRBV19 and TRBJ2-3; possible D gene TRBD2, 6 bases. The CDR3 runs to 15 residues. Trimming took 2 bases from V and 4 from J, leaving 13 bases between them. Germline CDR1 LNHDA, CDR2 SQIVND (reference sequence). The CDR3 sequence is CASSIRTGEADTQYF. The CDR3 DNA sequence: TGTGCCAGTAGTATAAGAACGGGAGAGGCAGATACGCAGTATTTT.

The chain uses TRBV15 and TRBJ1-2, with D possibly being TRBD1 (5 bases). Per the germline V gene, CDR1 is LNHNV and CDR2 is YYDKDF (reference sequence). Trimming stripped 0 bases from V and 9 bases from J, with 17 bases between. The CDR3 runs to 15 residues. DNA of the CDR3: TGTGCCACCAGCAGAGATCAGCAGGGACTAGAAAGCTACACCTTC. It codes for CATSRDQQGLESYTF.